The 29 T cell receptor beta chains given below trace back to one sample, sequenced in a study of T-cell reconstitution after alpha-beta-depleted transplantation in children. For TCRbeta, the library was prepared with unique molecular identifiers. Each CDR3 protein is one row after TCRdb ran MiXCR on the PCR reads. The profile shows around 700,000 distinct CDR3 sequences, roughly 13% of them singletons. Sequenced here: PBMCs, sampled before TCRalphabeta/CD19-depleted stem cell transplant. Source of these receptors: a girl aged 2 to 10 with congenital amegakaryocytic thrombocytopenia, due to receive a stem cell transplant.

This clonotype was recorded at least ten times. The chain links TRBV7-9 to TRBJ2-3; no firm D call. The CDR3 is 14 residues long. Germline values: CDR1 SEHNR, CDR2 FQNEAQ (reference sequence). Trimming stripped 4 bases from V and 2 bases from J, with 10 bases between. The CDR3 protein is CASSSSRPTDTQYF. DNA for the CDR3: TGTGCCAGCAGCTCTTCTCGACCCACAGATACGCAGTATTTT. Full variable domain (missing parts from reference TRBV7-9 and TRBJ2-3): DTGVSQNPRHKITKRGQNVTFRCDPISEHNRLYWYRQTLGQGPEFLTYFQNEAQLEKSRLLSDRFSAERPKGSFSTLEIQRTEQGDSAMYLCASSSSRPTDTQYFGPGTRLTVL.

The chain uses TRBV20-1 and TRBJ2-5; D tentatively reads TRBD1 or TRBD2 (5 bases each). V lost 3 bases and J 2 bases, leaving 16 bases between the germline ends. The germline CDR1 and CDR2 sequences are DFQATT and SNEGSKA (reference sequence). The CDR3 runs to 15 residues. The CDR3 bases are TGCAGTGCTAGGTCAGGGTTGGGCGGGCAAGAGACCCAGTACTTC. Protein sequence: CSARSGLGGQETQYF.

The chain recombines TRBV5-6 with TRBJ2-1; unclear D gene. Trimming left V 4 bases short and J 9 bases short, with 20 bases between. In germline, CDR1 is SGHDT, CDR2 YYEEEE. This CDR3 spans 15 amino acids. CDR3 residues: CASSHYNRQTVEQFF. The DNA for the CDR3 is TGTGCCAGCAGCCACTACAACCGCCAGACCGTTGAGCAGTTCTTC.

This clonotype came up many times. The V and J genes are TRBV6-4 and TRBJ2-1; TRBD2 agrees at 14 bases. The ends lost 6 bases at V and 9 bases at J; junction bases unmatched: 7. The CDR3 covers 15 residues. Germline CDR1 MRHNA, CDR2 SNTAGT. CDR3 in DNA: TGTGCCAGCAGGAGACTAGCGGGAGGGCCCGGTGAGCAGTTCTTC. It codes for CASRRLAGGPGEQFF.

This clonotype has ten or more counts. The chain combines TRBV27 with TRBJ2-5; the D gene is possibly TRBD1 (5 bases). Germline V gene sequence: CDR1 MNHEY, CDR2 SMNVEV (reference sequence). CDR3 length: 14 amino acids. V was clipped by 4 bases and J by 0 bases, with 9 bases between them. In DNA form, the CDR3 reads TGTGCCAGCAGTTCCCTGACAGACCAAGAGACCCAGTACTTC. Its protein is CASSSLTDQETQYF.

This clonotype occurred a few times. The chain carries TRBV6-5 and TRBJ2-7; D is uncertain. Trimming pared 1 base from V and 3 bases from J, leaving 10 bases between. The CDR3 is made up of 14 amino acids. Germline loops: CDR1 MNHEY, CDR2 SVGAGI. CDR3 loop: CASSYYGSSYEQYF. The DNA for the CDR3 is TGTGCCAGCAGTTACTACGGGTCAAGCTACGAGCAGTACTTC.

This clonotype was picked up a small number of times. The chain joins TRBV5-1 to TRBJ2-6; D may be TRBD1 (5 bases). Per germline, CDR1 SGHRS and CDR2 YFSETQ. Trimming removed 1 base at V and 0 bases at J, with 11 bases between. The CDR3 extends over 17 amino acids. The CDR3 nucleotides read TGCGCCAGCAGCTTGAGGGGCTCCTCCTCTGGGGCCAACGTCCTGACTTTC. Translated: CASSLRGSSSGANVLTF. The whole variable domain, remainder taken from reference TRBV5-1 and TRBJ2-6, is KAGVTQTPRYLIKTRGQQVTLSCSPISGHRSVSWYQQTPGQGLQFLFEYFSETQRNKGNFPGRFSGRQFSNSRSEMNVSTLELGDSALYLCASSLRGSSSGANVLTFGAGSRLTVL.

The chain recombines TRBV20-1 with TRBJ2-3; either TRBD1 or TRBD2 may fit D (5 bases each). There are 11 residues in the CDR3. Trimming cost V 8 bases and J 3 bases, with 9 bases left between them. Germline assignment: CDR1 DFQATT and CDR2 SNEGSKA (reference sequence). CDR3 protein: CSTGGTDTQYF. CDR3 nucleotides: TGCAGTACAGGCGGGACAGATACGCAGTATTTT.

This clonotype was counted a few times. The chain carries TRBV20-1 and TRBJ1-5, with D possibly TRBD1 on 5 matching bases. The CDR3 loop spans 17 amino acids. V shed 0 bases and J shed 0 bases, with 15 bases lying between them. Germline V gene sequence: CDR1 DFQATT, CDR2 SNEGSKA (reference sequence). CDR3 residues: CSARDRRDFYSNQPQHF. CDR3 DNA: TGCAGTGCTAGAGATCGCAGGGACTTTTATAGCAATCAGCCCCAGCATTTT.

This clonotype was detected ten times or more. The genes are TRBV20-1 and TRBJ2-2; D gene unclear. V was trimmed by 5 bases and J by 7 bases, leaving 17 bases between them. The CDR3 is made up of 14 amino acids. Germline V gives CDR1 DFQATT, CDR2 SNEGSKA (reference sequence). CDR3 protein: CSASRPGASGELFF. CDR3 in DNA: TGCAGTGCTTCCCGACCGGGTGCGAGCGGGGAGCTGTTTTTT.

Many counts were recorded for this clonotype. The chain couples TRBV4-1 to TRBJ2-2, with D unclear. The CDR3 consists of 17 residues. The germline V gene has CDR1 MGHRA and CDR2 YSYEKL. The V end was cut by 1 base, the J end by 0 bases, with 12 bases between. The DNA of the CDR3 is TGCGCCAGCAGCCAAGTTTTGGTCGGTACGAACACCGGGGAGCTGTTTTTT. Its translation is CASSQVLVGTNTGELFF.

The table lists this clonotype with many counts. V gene TRBV20-1 combines with J gene TRBJ2-7; D ambiguous. V gave up 6 bases and J gave up 3 bases, with 15 bases separating them. CDR1 DFQATT and CDR2 SNEGSKA come from the germline V gene (reference sequence). This CDR3 has 13 residues. The CDR3 spells CSALAGSNYEQYF. As DNA, the CDR3 is TGCAGTGCCTTAGCCGGGTCAAACTACGAGCAGTACTTC.

This clonotype has only a few counts. The J gene is TRBJ2-5, the V gene TRBV5-1; D gene ambiguous. Germline CDR1 reads SGHRS; CDR2 reads YFSETQ. The germline V and J ends were trimmed by 6 bases and 0 bases, with 6 bases remaining between them. This CDR3 has 12 residues. In DNA form, the CDR3 reads TGCGCCAGCACCGGCAACCAAGAGACCCAGTACTTC. Its protein product is CASTGNQETQYF.

The chain joins TRBV7-9 to TRBJ2-7, with 7 bases fitting TRBD1. V shed 5 bases and J 5 bases; nucleotides not matched to a gene: 3. Per germline, CDR1 SEHNR and CDR2 FQNEAQ (reference sequence). CDR3 size: 12 residues. CDR3 nucleotides: TGTGCCAGCAGCGGCGACAGGGACGAGCAGTACTTC. This translates into CASSGDRDEQYF.

This clonotype was counted ten times or more. The CDR3 DNA sequence: TGCAGTGCCACTAGGAATGAGCAGTTCTTC. It specifies CSATRNEQFF. J is TRBJ2-1 and V is TRBV20-1, with D perhaps matching TRBD2 (5 bases). Trimming shortened V by 6 bases and J by 7 bases, and 7 bases separated the two germline ends. CDR1 DFQATT and CDR2 SNEGSKA come from the germline V gene (reference sequence). This CDR3 comprises 10 residues.

Worth noting for this clonotype: Given a much more abundant clone one base away, this may be a read error. This sequence joins TRBV27 and TRBJ2-7; D unresolved. CDR1 is MNHEY and CDR2 is SMNVEV in the germline V gene (reference sequence). The CDR3 sequence is 13 residues long. CDR3 DNA: TGTGCCAGCAGCCATGGGATCTCCTACGAGCGGTACTTC. It codes for CASSHGISYERYF.

Many counts were recorded for this clonotype. The chain's CDR3 is CASSLGLAGRGNTGELFF. The CDR3 nucleotides read TGTGCCAGCAGCCTAGGACTAGCGGGCCGAGGGAACACCGGGGAGCTGTTTTTT. The chain is built from TRBV12-3 or TRBV12-4 and TRBJ2-2; TRBD2 agrees at 11 bases. CDR3 size: 18 residues. J lost 1 base, V lost 6 bases, and 10 bases had no gene match.

Ten or more counts support this clonotype. The rearrangement uses TRBV12-3 or TRBV12-4 and TRBJ2-7; the D is unclear. Trimming shortened V by 3 bases and J by 4 bases, and 13 bases separated the two germline ends. The CDR3 runs 14 residues. CDR3 DNA sequence: TGTGCCAGCAGTTTGGTTTGGGCCCGGTACGAGCAGTACTTC. As protein: CASSLVWARYEQYF.

This clonotype was recorded at least ten times. The gene calls are TRBV12-3 or TRBV12-4 and TRBJ2-1; 7 bases match TRBD2. The CDR3 has 14 residues. The V segment lost 3 bases and the J segment 3 bases; nucleotides outside the gene matches: 2. CDR3 protein: CASSFGGSYNEQFF. CDR3 DNA: TGTGCCAGCAGTTTTGGCGGGAGCTACAATGAGCAGTTCTTC.

This clonotype was counted at least ten times. This chain connects TRBV20-1 to TRBJ2-1, with D tentatively TRBD1 (5 bases). The V and J ends lost 0 bases and 9 bases respectively, with 21 bases between them. Germline CDR1 DFQATT, CDR2 SNEGSKA (reference sequence). The CDR3 contains 16 residues. In nucleotides, the CDR3 is TGCAGTGCTAGAGATAAAGGGCAGGGTAATTACGGTGAGCAGTTCTTC. This sequence encodes CSARDKGQGNYGEQFF.

This clonotype was recorded a few times. The V gene is TRBV7-2, the J gene TRBJ2-6; D not resolved. Germline V lookup: CDR1 SGHTA, CDR2 FQGNSA. The CDR3 spans 15 residues. The ends were cut back, 1 base at V and 4 bases at J, with 8 bases in the middle. This CDR3 reads CASSLVGPGANVLTF. The CDR3 bases are TGTGCCAGCAGCTTAGTAGGCCCCGGGGCCAACGTCCTGACTTTC.

This clonotype was observed a handful of times. The V and J genes are TRBV12-3 or TRBV12-4 and TRBJ2-2, with D maybe TRBD2 (5 bases). This CDR3 comprises 15 residues. The V and J ends lost 2 bases and 4 bases respectively, with 11 bases between them. The CDR3 region has the DNA TGTGCCAGCAGTTTAAGGCGGGCGGGCACCGGGGAGCTGTTTTTT. This sequence encodes CASSLRRAGTGELFF.

This clonotype came up many times. The V call is TRBV6-1, the J call TRBJ2-1; D unclear. The V and J ends lost 2 bases and 3 bases respectively, with 11 bases between them. The CDR3 contains 15 residues. Germline V lookup: CDR1 MNHNS, CDR2 SASEGT. The chain's CDR3 is CASSENVGIYNEQFF. Here the CDR3 DNA reads TGTGCCAGCAGTGAAAACGTAGGGATCTACAATGAGCAGTTCTTC.

Many counts were recorded for this clonotype. This sequence joins TRBV20-1 and TRBJ2-7; D unclear. This CDR3 comprises 15 residues. Germline V gives CDR1 DFQATT, CDR2 SNEGSKA (reference sequence). The V and J ends lost 0 bases and 2 bases respectively, with 14 bases between them. CDR3: CSARDGYNYPYEQYF. The CDR3 coding sequence is TGCAGTGCTAGAGATGGTTATAACTACCCCTACGAGCAGTACTTC.

This clonotype was counted a few times. The junction shows a germline mismatch at one end, possibly a read error. The chain combines TRBV25-1 with TRBJ2-7; a possible D gene is TRBD2 (6 bases). The CDR3 runs to 14 residues. Germline CDR1 reads MGHDK; CDR2 reads SYGVNS. This CDR3 is CASGHNRDSSEQYF. CDR3 DNA: TGTGCCAGCGGTCATAACCGGGACTCCTCCGAGCAGTACTTC.

In this sample, this clonotype turned up many times. The chain recombines TRBV5-1 with TRBJ2-1; D remains unclear. V lost 0 bases and J lost 6, with 10 bases in between. CDR3 length: 14 residues. Germline lookup yields CDR1 SGHRS and CDR2 YFSETQ. The CDR3 reads CASSLEPISNEQFF. DNA for the CDR3: TGCGCCAGCAGCTTGGAGCCCATCTCCAATGAGCAGTTCTTC. Based on the CDR3 plus reference TRBV5-1 and TRBJ2-1, the full variable domain is KAGVTQTPRYLIKTRGQQVTLSCSPISGHRSVSWYQQTPGQGLQFLFEYFSETQRNKGNFPGRFSGRQFSNSRSEMNVSTLELGDSALYLCASSLEPISNEQFFGPGTRLTVL.

The gene calls are TRBV29-1 and TRBJ2-1, with 7 bases fitting TRBD2. Germline trimming cut 7 bases from V and 8 bases from J; bases unmatched to any gene: 17. The CDR3 runs to 15 residues. CDR1 and CDR2 (germline): SQVTM, ANQGSEA. DNA for the CDR3: TGCAGCGCTGGGACTACTGGCCCTTACGTCGATGAGCAGTTCTTC. This translates into CSAGTTGPYVDEQFF.

Ten or more counts support this clonotype. The CDR3 is CASSFTVGGGEQFF. CDR3 sequence (DNA): TGTGCCAGCAGCTTTACCGTAGGCGGTGGTGAGCAGTTCTTC. The chain recombines TRBV5-5 with TRBJ2-1, with no clear D. Germline V gives CDR1 SGHKS, CDR2 YYEKEE (reference sequence). V lost 2 bases and J lost 9, with 15 bases in between. This CDR3 region has 14 residues.

V is TRBV20-1 and J is TRBJ2-2, with D possibly TRBD1 on 6 matching bases. The V end was cut by 5 bases, the J end by 3 bases, with 16 bases between. This CDR3 spans 15 amino acids. CDR1 DFQATT and CDR2 SNEGSKA come from the germline V gene (reference sequence). In DNA, the CDR3 is TGCAGTGCTCATGGACAGTTCGGGCACACCGGGGAGCTGTTTTTT. Protein product: CSAHGQFGHTGELFF.